This T cell receptor (beta chain) was documented in a study of T cell responses to AZD1222 COVID-19 vaccine. Data came from immunoSEQ multiplex PCR; TCRdb stores just in-frame clones and leaves some out. The sample shows about 150,000 clones, roughly nine tenths of them seen only once. V was pared by 3 bases and J by 0 bases, with 11 bases of the junction left unmatched. Germline V gives CDR1 KGHSH, CDR2 LQKENI. The CDR3 consists of 18 residues. This clone is a singleton in its sample. Its specificity is unknown. Study-level points and caveats: Only five or six AZD1222 recipients were seropositive at baseline.

The sequence was collected from an adult who received the AZD1222 COVID-19 vaccine. The chain is built from TRBV18 and TRBJ2-4, with 7 bases that match TRBD1. This specimen was peripheral blood, taken 28 days after the second AZD1222 dose. In nucleotides, the CDR3 is TGTGCCAGCTCACCGTCCGGGACAGCTAATCTAGCCAAAAACATTCAGTACTTC. This gives the protein CASSPSGTANLAKNIQYF.